This T cell receptor (beta chain) was identified in a study of beta chain features in type 1 diabetes. Study as a whole: All samples together contributed approximately 100 million sorted cells for examination.

General study findings and limits: People with Type 1 diabetes carried modestly yet significantly shorter TCRB CDR3s in all four CD4+ subsets.

The sequenced template was cDNA made from the entire isolated RNA. Libraries were prepared by immunoSEQ multiplex PCR; TCRdb keeps only in-frame clonotypes and omits some of them. The data show fewer than 450,000 clones, roughly 13% seen once. There are 16 residues in the CDR3. Trimming at V came to 3 bases and at J to 1 base, leaving 3 bases not matched to a gene. The germline CDR1 and CDR2 sequences are LNHDA and SQIVND (reference sequence). As for this clone: Its specificity is not known.

The sequence came from a woman aged 18-30 years with type 1 diabetes. Sequenced sample: naive CD4+ T cells from blood. The V and J genes are TRBV19 and TRBJ1-5, with 10 bases lining up with TRBD1. CDR3 loop: CASSIRTGGSNQPQHF. As DNA, the CDR3 is TGTGCCAGTAGTATTCGGACAGGGGGGAGCAATCAGCCCCAGCATTTT.